A single sample is the source of the 9 T cell receptor beta chains below, sequenced in a study of response to subunit inactivated influenza vaccine. TCRdb recomputed calls from the RT-PCR reads with MiXCR, one row per CDR3 protein. The sample gives 800,000 or so distinct CDR3 sequences, around 20% of which show up once; 9.5% to 13% is in the top ten. The source material was PBMCs from blood, sampled roughly 5 days after vaccination. The receptors were gathered from a man in his fifties who received an inactivated influenza vaccine.

This clonotype has more than one count but fewer than ten. V is TRBV14 and J is TRBJ2-7; 9 bases line up with TRBD2. V shed 2 bases and J 5 bases; nucleotides not matched to a gene: 4. Germline V gene sequence: CDR1 SGHDN, CDR2 FVKESK. The CDR3 contains 14 residues. CDR3 region: CASSQLAGRNEQYF. Here the CDR3 DNA reads TGTGCCAGCAGCCAACTAGCGGGGAGGAACGAGCAGTACTTC.

This clonotype was seen repeatedly, ten times or more. The CDR3 protein is CASSLVRSTDTQYF. CDR3 DNA sequence: TGCGCCAGCAGCTTGGTCAGAAGCACAGATACGCAGTATTTT. J is TRBJ2-3 and V is TRBV5-1; D unresolved. Trimming left V 0 bases short and J 0 bases short, with 5 bases between. Germline assignment: CDR1 SGHRS and CDR2 YFSETQ. There are 14 residues in the CDR3.

This rearrangement joins TRBV20-1 to TRBJ2-1, with 10 bases fitting TRBD1. Germline V gene lookup returns CDR1 DFQATT and CDR2 SNEGSKA (reference sequence). The V gene end was trimmed by 6 bases and the J gene end by 3 bases; junction bases not matched to a gene: 8. The CDR3 extends over 15 amino acids. Here the CDR3 reads CSAMDRDRGYNEQFF. CDR3 sequence (DNA): TGCAGTGCCATGGATCGGGACAGGGGCTACAATGAGCAGTTCTTC.

This chain joins TRBV15 and TRBJ2-1; D not certain. Germline V gene data show CDR1 as LNHNV and CDR2 as YYDKDF (reference sequence). This CDR3 is 15 amino acids long. The V end lost 0 bases, the J end lost 6 bases, and 12 bases lay between the germline ends. CDR3 bases: TGTGCCACCAGCAGAGACCTCCGGCCTGGCAATGAGCAGTTCTTC. Translated, it gives CATSRDLRPGNEQFF.

This clonotype was counted only a few times. This chain connects TRBV5-1 to TRBJ2-1; 10 bases agree with TRBD2. Germline assignment: CDR1 SGHRS and CDR2 YFSETQ. Trimming took 3 bases from V and 0 from J; bases not matched to a gene: 12. CDR3 length: 19 residues. The CDR3 protein is CASSWIPSGGRSSYNEQFF. In nucleotides, the CDR3 is TGCGCCAGCAGCTGGATCCCTAGCGGGGGCCGTAGCTCCTACAATGAGCAGTTCTTC. Drawing the rest from reference TRBV5-1 and TRBJ2-1, the complete variable domain is KAGVTQTPRYLIKTRGQQVTLSCSPISGHRSVSWYQQTPGQGLQFLFEYFSETQRNKGNFPGRFSGRQFSNSRSEMNVSTLELGDSALYLCASSWIPSGGRSSYNEQFFGPGTRLTVL.

The CDR3 here is CASSLMPGQQETQYF. CDR3 sequence (DNA): TGTGCCAGCAGCTTAATGCCAGGACAGCAAGAGACCCAGTACTTC. The chain couples TRBV7-6 to TRBJ2-5; a weak D match, TRBD1 (6 bases). The CDR3 consists of 15 residues. Germline V gene lookup returns CDR1 SGHVS and CDR2 FNYEAQ. Trimming took 2 bases from V and 2 from J, leaving 12 bases between them.

The V gene is TRBV14, the J gene TRBJ1-2, with 7 nucleotides matching TRBD1. CDR3 length equals 17 residues. The trim removed 1 base at V and 4 bases at J, leaving 12 bases unmatched. CDR1 and CDR2 (germline): SGHDN, FVKESK. CDR3 DNA sequence: TGTGCCAGCAGCCAAGTGGGAAACAGGGGACTTCCCTATGGCTACACCTTC. Amino acids: CASSQVGNRGLPYGYTF.

As concerns this clonotype: This may come from a read error, since a much larger clone is one base off. This chain links TRBV6-5 with TRBJ2-1; weak D call: TRBD2 (6 bases). The V end lost 3 bases, the J end lost 4 bases, and 16 bases lay between the germline ends. This CDR3 has 16 amino acids. Germline V CDR1 and CDR2: MNHEY, SVGAGI. CDR3 nucleotide sequence: TGTGCCAGCAGTTATTTTCGGAGGGGTGGATACAATGAGCAGTTCTTC. Residues: CASSYFRRGGYNEQFF.

V usage is TRBV12-3 or TRBV12-4 and J usage is TRBJ2-1; 8 bases align to TRBD1. This CDR3 region has 15 residues. V dropped 2 bases and J dropped 8; count of bases not matched to a gene: 8. The CDR3 DNA follows: TGTGCCAGCAGTTTATCTGGACAGGGTGGATATGAGCAGTTCTTC. The encoded protein is CASSLSGQGGYEQFF.